The rows below give T cell receptor beta chains drawn from one sample of a study of shared clonotypes between healthy human individuals. Some clones are missing from TCRdb's copy, which holds only in-frame ones; the method was immunoSEQ multiplex PCR. The profile shows about 2.3 million clones, around 92% of them singletons. Sample: naive CD4+ T cells from PBMCs. The receptors shown here come from a man aged 18 to 35 in good health. Some clones in this sample may be carry-over from other donors' samples. Both conserved end residues are part of each CDR3. A D gene is named only where the DNA matches it firmly. Only part of the rows carry a size: once, few, many, or a class if the clone is expanded.

V gene	clone size	J gene	D gene	CDR3 DNA	CDR3 protein
TRBV7-8	once	TRBJ1-1	TRBD1	TGTGCCAGCAGCCAGGGACAGAGCTTGACCACTGAAGCTTTCTTT	CASSQGQSLTTEAFF
TRBV7-6	-	TRBJ2-1	TRBD2	TGTGCCAGCAGCTTATATGGTAGCGGGTACTCCTACAATGAGCAGTTCTTC	CASSLYGSGYSYNEQFF
TRBV6-6	-	TRBJ1-1	-	TGTGCCAGCAGTTACCCATCCACAGCTGGGAACACTGAAGCTTTCTTT	CASSYPSTAGNTEAFF
TRBV19	-	TRBJ1-1	-	TGTGCCAGTAGTATTGAGTTGTCTGGGTACCCCCTAATGAACACTGAAGCTTTCTTT	CASSIELSGYPLMNTEAFF
TRBV19	-	TRBJ2-7	TRBD1	TGTGCCAGTCCACCCGGAGAGGACAGGGGAGGCGAGCAGTACTTC	CASPPGEDRGGEQYF
TRBV6-5	-	TRBJ1-5	-	TGTGCCAGCAGTTACGGGGGAGGTCAGCCCCAGCATTTT	CASSYGGGQPQHF
TRBV28	-	TRBJ1-2	-	TGTGCCAGCCGAGGGCAGCTCGGTGGCTACACCTTC	CASRGQLGGYTF
TRBV4-2	-	TRBJ2-1	-	TGTGCCAGCAGCCGGCGGGAAACCTACAATGAGCAGTTCTTC	CASSRRETYNEQFF
TRBV19	-	TRBJ2-7	-	TGTGCCAGTAGGTCTGGAGGTAGCTACGAGCAGTACTTC	CASRSGGSYEQYF
TRBV2	once	TRBJ2-5	TRBD2	TGTGCCAGCAGGATGGGGGGGGAGACCCAGTACTTC	CASRMGGETQYF
TRBV11-3	-	TRBJ1-5	-	TGTGCCAGCAGCTTACATAGGACAGTTCGGAATCAGCCCCAGCATTTT	CASSLHRTVRNQPQHF
TRBV9	-	TRBJ2-3	-	TGTGCCAGCAGCGTGGTGGGCAGCACAGATACGCAGTATTTT	CASSVVGSTDTQYF
TRBV7-9	-	TRBJ2-3	-	TGTGCCAGCAGCTTAGTCACCACAGATACGCAGTATTTT	CASSLVTTDTQYF
TRBV9	-	TRBJ2-7	TRBD2	TGTGCCAGCAGCGTAGGTGTCAGCGGGAGCTATCAGTACTTC	CASSVGVSGSYQYF
TRBV13	-	TRBJ2-3	-	TGTGCCAGCATGGAGCGGAGGAGCACAGATACGCAGTATTTT	CASMERRSTDTQYF